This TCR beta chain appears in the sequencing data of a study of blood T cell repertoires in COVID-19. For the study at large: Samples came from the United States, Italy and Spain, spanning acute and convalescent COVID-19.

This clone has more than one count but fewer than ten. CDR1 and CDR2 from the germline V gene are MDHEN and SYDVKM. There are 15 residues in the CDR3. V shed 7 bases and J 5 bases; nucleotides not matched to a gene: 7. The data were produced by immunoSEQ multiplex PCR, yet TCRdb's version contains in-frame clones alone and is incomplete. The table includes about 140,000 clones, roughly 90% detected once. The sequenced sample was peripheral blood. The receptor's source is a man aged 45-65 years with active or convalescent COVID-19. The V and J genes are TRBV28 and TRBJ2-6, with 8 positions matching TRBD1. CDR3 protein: CASTSQGARANVLTF. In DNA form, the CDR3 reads TGTGCCAGCACTTCCCAGGGGGCCAGGGCCAACGTCCTGACTTTC.